This record covers a single T cell receptor (beta chain). This sample was included in a study of blood T cell repertoires in COVID-19. Study-wide background: Samples taken during acute and convalescent COVID-19 were collected in the United States, Italy and Spain.

The germline gives CDR1 SNHLY, CDR2 FYNNEI. With 11 bases clipped from V and 4 bases from J, the junction kept 10 bases outside the gene matches. The CDR3 totals 14 residues. Data came from immunoSEQ multiplex PCR; TCRdb stores just in-frame clones and leaves some out. The sample yields a few hundred thousand clones, under 90% seen once. The origin of this receptor is a man younger than 40 with active or convalescent COVID-19. The sample comprised peripheral blood. The J gene is TRBJ1-4, the V gene TRBV2; 7 nucleotides align to TRBD1. The CDR3 DNA sequence: TGTGCCCACCGCACAGGGGTGGGTAATGAAAAACTGTTTTTT. As protein: CAHRTGVGNEKLFF.